These 25 T cell receptor beta chains were sequenced from one sample in a study of control samples from healthy donors and cancer patients. Produced via immunoSEQ multiplex PCR; TCRdb's table is partial and in-frame only. The sample yields 100,000 to 150,000 clones, about 87% seen once. The sample comprised blood. These receptors all come from a man aged 55 to 70 in good health.

This clone was observed once. V is TRBV25-1 and J is TRBJ2-4, with a tentative D call TRBD1 (5 bases). The CDR3 consists of 15 residues. V was cut by 4 bases and J by 1 base, with 11 bases left in between. Germline V gene lookup returns CDR1 MGHDK and CDR2 SYGVNS. The CDR3 region is CASSAYQGAKNIQYF. The CDR3 DNA is TGTGCCAGCAGTGCTTATCAGGGCGCCAAAAACATTCAGTACTTC.

The chain uses TRBV19 and TRBJ2-7, with D hard to call. Per germline, CDR1 LNHDA and CDR2 SQIVND (reference sequence). The V and J ends lost 1 base and 3 bases respectively, with 16 bases between them. The CDR3 totals 16 residues. This CDR3 is CASSIGSGPTFYEQYF. DNA of the CDR3: TGTGCCAGTAGTATAGGGTCGGGTCCTACCTTCTACGAGCAGTACTTC.

The chain employs TRBV30 and TRBJ1-1; TRBD1 matches 7 bases. The V gene end was trimmed by 5 bases and the J gene end by 1 base; junction bases not matched to a gene: 7. CDR3 size: 14 residues. Germline V lookup: CDR1 GTSNPN, CDR2 SVGIG (reference sequence). CDR3 sequence reads: CAWGGSGGNTEAFF. The CDR3 coding sequence is TGTGCCTGGGGAGGGTCAGGGGGGAACACTGAAGCTTTCTTT.

The V gene is TRBV7-2, the J gene TRBJ1-2, with 9 bases fitting TRBD1. With 2 bases clipped from V and 8 bases from J, the junction kept 3 bases outside the gene matches. The CDR3 is 13 residues long. Germline CDR1 and CDR2: SGHTA and FQGNSA. The CDR3 nucleotides are TGTGCCAGCAGCTTAACAGGGGGCTCAGGCTACACCTTC. This encodes CASSLTGGSGYTF.

This sequence joins TRBV7-2 and TRBJ2-1; 8 positions agree with TRBD2. Germline CDR1 and CDR2: SGHTA and FQGNSA. This CDR3 contains 16 residues. V dropped 6 bases and J dropped 7; count of bases not matched to a gene: 14. The CDR3 DNA sequence: TGTGCCAGCAGACCATTTAGCGGGGTTGGGAGAAATGAGCAGTTCTTC. It specifies CASRPFSGVGRNEQFF.

The genes are TRBV5-4 and TRBJ2-2; D gene ambiguous. CDR1 and CDR2 (germline): SGHNT, YYREEE (reference sequence). Trimming removed 4 bases at V and 4 bases at J, with 8 bases between. The CDR3 is made up of 13 amino acids. The CDR3 sequence is CASSPEPTGELFF. CDR3 sequence (DNA): TGTGCCAGCAGCCCTGAACCCACCGGGGAGCTGTTTTTT.

This clone showed up just once. The rearrangement links TRBV12-3 or TRBV12-4 to TRBJ1-4, with unresolved D. This CDR3 spans 13 amino acids. V was trimmed by 3 bases and J by 5 bases, leaving 7 bases between them. The CDR3 loop is CASSLAENEKLFF. DNA for the CDR3: TGTGCCAGCAGTTTGGCAGAAAATGAAAAACTGTTTTTT.

Points on this clone: Within the sample, other DNA sequences also encode this same CDR3. This chain joins TRBV27 and TRBJ1-6; D might be TRBD1 (5 bases). This CDR3 contains 13 residues. Per the germline V gene, CDR1 is MNHEY and CDR2 is SMNVEV (reference sequence). Trimming pared 9 bases from V and 0 bases from J, leaving 6 bases between. In DNA, the CDR3 is TGTGCCAGTAGGGGCTCCTATAATTCACCCCTCCACTTT. Translating gives CASRGSYNSPLHF.

This chain uses TRBV7-2 with TRBJ1-3, with D possibly matching TRBD1 (6 bases). The V gene's germline CDR1 is SGHTA and CDR2 FQGNSA. The CDR3 sequence is 14 residues long. V was cut by 2 bases and J by 7 bases, with 12 bases left in between. CDR3 amino acids: CASSLSQGWNTIYF. CDR3 in DNA: TGTGCCAGCAGCTTATCCCAGGGGTGGAACACCATATATTTT.

On this clone: Other DNA sequences within the sample encode an identical CDR3. The rearrangement uses TRBV6-4 and TRBJ1-5, with D hard to call. CDR1 and CDR2 from the germline V gene are MRHNA and SNTAGT. The V end lost 3 bases, the J end lost 1 base, and 4 bases lay between the germline ends. This CDR3 has 13 amino acids. CDR3 in DNA: TGTGCCAGCAGTGAGGGGAGCAATCAGCCCCAGCATTTT. Translating gives CASSEGSNQPQHF.

This clone was observed a handful of times. V usage is TRBV9 and J usage is TRBJ2-1, with TRBD2 matching 7 bases. Germline V CDR1 and CDR2: SGDLS, YYNGEE. J lost 0 bases, V lost 2 bases, and 2 bases had no gene match. This CDR3 has 15 residues. The chain's CDR3 is CASSVGGNSYNEQFF. CDR3 nucleotide sequence: TGTGCCAGCAGCGTGGGGGGGAACTCCTACAATGAGCAGTTCTTC.

This clone was observed a handful of times. The V gene is TRBV30, the J gene TRBJ1-5, with TRBD1 as a possible D gene (6 bases). This CDR3 is 15 amino acids long. The V gene's germline CDR1 is GTSNPN and CDR2 SVGIG (reference sequence). V was cut by 2 bases and J by 0 bases, with 11 bases left in between. CDR3 amino acids: CAWSNSRGSNQPQHF. In DNA form, the CDR3 reads TGTGCCTGGAGTAACAGCAGGGGTAGCAATCAGCCCCAGCATTTT.

The chain links TRBV4-1 to TRBJ2-1; 7 nucleotides line up with TRBD2. Unmatched junction bases numbered 8, after V lost 5 bases and J lost 1 base. Germline values: CDR1 MGHRA, CDR2 YSYEKL. The CDR3 has 16 amino acids. The CDR3 nucleotides are TGCGCCAGCAGCAACTCTCCGGGACTATCCTACAATGAGCAGTTCTTC. This codes for CASSNSPGLSYNEQFF.

J is TRBJ1-3 and V is TRBV9; D ambiguous. Germline assignment: CDR1 SGDLS and CDR2 YYNGEE. CDR3 size: 14 residues. With 4 bases removed from V and 2 bases from J, the gap between germline ends came to 10 bases. Here the CDR3 DNA reads TGTGCCAGCAGCCAAGTCGTAACTGGAAACACCATATATTTT. This sequence encodes CASSQVVTGNTIYF. Based on the CDR3 plus reference TRBV9 and TRBJ1-3, the full variable domain is DSGVTQTPKHLITATGQRVTLRCSPRSGDLSVYWYQQSLDQGLQFLIQYYNGEERAKGNILERFSAQQFPDLHSELNLSSLELGDSALYFCASSQVVTGNTIYFGEGSWLTVV.

V and J are TRBV18 and TRBJ2-1; D may be TRBD2 (5 bases). The V and J ends lost 3 bases and 8 bases respectively, with 8 bases between them. CDR1 is KGHSH and CDR2 is LQKENI in the germline V gene. The CDR3 covers 12 residues. The CDR3 here is CASSPFGDEQFF. CDR3 coding DNA: TGTGCCAGCTCACCCTTCGGGGATGAGCAGTTCTTC.

The CDR3 loop is CASSLGAARHGYTF. The CDR3 DNA sequence: TGTGCCAGCAGCTTAGGTGCAGCCCGTCATGGCTACACCTTC. The chain is built from TRBV11-2 and TRBJ1-2; no clear D gene. CDR1 and CDR2 (germline): SGHAT, FQNNGV. Deletions cut 1 base from V and 6 bases from J, with 12 bases between. This CDR3 is built from 14 residues.

The chain links TRBV11-2 to TRBJ2-7; TRBD1 might be the D (5 bases). CDR3 size: 15 residues. V was trimmed by 0 bases and J by 3 bases, leaving 12 bases between them. Germline loops: CDR1 SGHAT, CDR2 FQNNGV. The CDR3 DNA reads as TGTGCCAGCAGCTTAGATCAGGGTGAATACTACGAGCAGTACTTC. The encoded protein is CASSLDQGEYYEQYF.

The chain recombines TRBV6-5 with TRBJ1-5; tentatively, D is TRBD1 (6 bases). The V gene's germline CDR1 is MNHEY and CDR2 SVGAGI. V was cut by 6 bases and J by 15 bases, with 18 bases left in between. CDR3 length: 12 amino acids. CDR3 region: CASSPIRDKRHF. CDR3 in DNA: TGTGCCAGCAGCCCGATCCGGGACAAAAGGCATTTT.

The chain employs TRBV7-2 and TRBJ2-3; D ambiguous. Per the germline V gene, CDR1 is SGHTA and CDR2 is FQGNSA. V was shortened by 1 base and J by 2 bases, with 10 bases between the two germline ends. The CDR3 has 15 amino acids. The CDR3 is CASSLVNLPTDTQYF. Here the CDR3 DNA reads TGTGCCAGCAGCTTAGTTAACCTCCCCACAGATACGCAGTATTTT.

This sequence joins TRBV11-1 and TRBJ2-3; 12 nucleotides agree with TRBD2. The CDR3 has 16 residues. The germline V gene has CDR1 SGHAT and CDR2 FQDESV (reference sequence). Losses at the gene ends were 4 bases for V and 4 bases for J; bases not matched to a gene: 6. The CDR3 nucleotides are TGTGCCAGCAGCTGGAGTACTAGCGGGGGGTCAGATACGCAGTATTTT. It yields the protein CASSWSTSGGSDTQYF. Full variable domain (outside the CDR3, taken from reference TRBV11-1 and TRBJ2-3): EAEVAQSPRYKITEKSQAVAFWCDPISGHATLYWYRQILGQGPELLVQFQDESVVDDSQLPKDRFSAERLKGVDSTLKIQPAELGDSAMYLCASSWSTSGGSDTQYFGPGTRLTVL.

In its sample, this clone was seen once. The genes are TRBV5-1 and TRBJ1-4; D perhaps matches TRBD1 (6 bases). The CDR3 length is 16 residues. The germline gives CDR1 SGHRS, CDR2 YFSETQ. Trimming cost V 2 bases and J 2 bases, with 13 bases left between them. The CDR3 spells CASSFAGVATNEKLFF. The CDR3 bases are TGCGCCAGCAGCTTTGCAGGGGTGGCTACTAATGAAAAACTGTTTTTT.

The rearrangement links TRBV12-3 or TRBV12-4 to TRBJ1-5; no clear D. This CDR3 is built from 12 residues. Trimming took 3 bases from V and 7 from J, leaving 7 bases between them. CDR3 in amino acids: CASSFNSQPQHF. The CDR3 DNA reads as TGTGCCAGCAGTTTTAACAGCCAGCCCCAGCATTTT.

The chain employs TRBV6-2 or TRBV6-3 and TRBJ1-6; no clear D gene. V was pared by 1 base and J by 8 bases, with 6 bases between. Germline V gene data show CDR1 as MNHEY and CDR2 as SVGEGT. There are 13 residues in the CDR3. The CDR3 sequence: CASSYWGDSPLHF. DNA of the CDR3: TGTGCCAGCAGTTACTGGGGAGATTCACCCCTCCACTTT.

The V gene is TRBV15, the J gene TRBJ2-5; TRBD2 matches 7 bases. Germline CDR1 reads LNHNV; CDR2 reads YYDKDF (reference sequence). CDR3 length: 15 residues. V was pared by 1 base and J by 1 base, with 3 bases of the junction left unmatched. The CDR3 region is CATSRGLAVQETQYF. DNA of the CDR3: TGTGCCACCAGCAGAGGTCTAGCGGTCCAAGAGACCCAGTACTTC.

The chain employs TRBV19 and TRBJ1-4, with TRBD1 matching 7 bases. The CDR3 has 18 residues. Unmatched junction bases numbered 17, after V lost 4 bases and J lost 6 bases. The germline gives CDR1 LNHDA, CDR2 SQIVND (reference sequence). The CDR3 loop reads CASSKRGQKLLEDEKLFF. The DNA of the CDR3 is TGTGCCAGTAGTAAAAGGGGGCAAAAATTGTTGGAGGATGAAAAACTGTTTTTT. The full variable domain, with the rest looked up from reference TRBV19 and TRBJ1-4, is DGGITQSPKYLFRKEGQNVTLSCEQNLNHDAMYWYRQDPGQGLRLIYYSQIVNDFQKGDIAEGYSVSREKKESFPLTVTSAQKNPTAFYLCASSKRGQKLLEDEKLFFGSGTQLSVL.